This entry lists 26 T cell receptor beta chains sequenced from one sample in a study of shared clonotypes between healthy human individuals. Produced via immunoSEQ multiplex PCR; TCRdb's table is partial and in-frame only. The table lists about 1 million clones, about 75% of them singletons. Sample: memory CD4+ T cells sorted from blood. Subset here: CD45RA-negative fraction. These receptors were taken from a man younger than 30 in good health.

This clone was counted between two and nine times. V usage is TRBV21-1 and J usage is TRBJ2-7; the table names TRBD1, a call not compared with the DNA. TRBV21-1 is labeled a pseudogene. The CDR3 runs 13 residues. CDR3 residues: CASTPRTGDEQYF. CDR3 sequence (DNA): TGTGCCAGCACCCCGAGGACAGGGGACGAGCAGTACTTC.

The chain joins TRBV2 to TRBJ2-7; D is ambiguous. CDR3 length: 14 amino acids. The V and J ends lost 5 bases and 1 base respectively, with 12 bases between them. CDR1 and CDR2 (germline): SNHLY, FYNNEI. The CDR3 spells CASSPDRLSYEQYF. CDR3 bases: TGTGCCAGCAGTCCGGACCGCCTGTCCTACGAGCAGTACTTC.

The rearrangement links TRBV6-1 to TRBJ1-2; possible D gene TRBD1, 6 bases. Trimming left V 2 bases short and J 4 bases short, with 11 bases between. The CDR3 totals 14 residues. CDR1 and CDR2 from the germline V gene are MNHNS and SASEGT. DNA of the CDR3: TGTGCCAGCAGTGAAAGGGGGGCCCCCTATGGCTACACCTTC. It is translated as CASSERGAPYGYTF.

CDR3 amino acids: CAWSFTSGTPLETQYF. CDR3 coding DNA: TGTGCCTGGAGTTTCACCTCTGGGACTCCGTTAGAGACCCAGTACTTC. The chain employs TRBV30 and TRBJ2-5; possibly TRBD2 for D (6 bases). Trimming took off 2 bases at V and 4 bases at J, with 20 bases between the two ends. CDR3 size: 16 residues. Germline V gene sequence: CDR1 GTSNPN, CDR2 SVGIG (reference sequence).

J is TRBJ2-4 and V is TRBV5-8; TRBD1 is a possible D gene (5 bases). Trimming pared 1 base from V and 0 bases from J, leaving 17 bases between. The CDR3 runs to 18 residues. Germline V gene data show CDR1 as SGHTS and CDR2 as YDEGEE. CDR3 coding DNA: TGTGCCAGCAGCTTGTTATTAGGGGTCGAATTAGCCAAAAACATTCAGTACTTC. Translating gives CASSLLLGVELAKNIQYF.

This clone was picked up a small number of times. Other nucleotide sequences in the sample specify the same CDR3. The chain has TRBV6-6 and TRBJ1-1; D not certain. The CDR3 extends over 14 amino acids. The germline V gene encodes CDR1 MNHNY and CDR2 SVGAGI (reference sequence). V lost 0 bases and J 6 bases, leaving 11 bases between the germline ends. The DNA of the CDR3 is TGTGCCAGCAGTTACTCGGGTGGGAAGGCTGAAGCTTTCTTT. Residues: CASSYSGGKAEAFF.

The chain joins TRBV9 to TRBJ1-6; D gene unclear. Germline V lookup: CDR1 SGDLS, CDR2 YYNGEE. The CDR3 is made up of 14 amino acids. Trimming shortened V by 0 bases and J by 9 bases, and 10 bases separated the two germline ends. The CDR3 nucleotides are TGTGCCAGCAGCGTAGATTTCGAACGTTCACCCCTCCACTTT. Its translation: CASSVDFERSPLHF.

At least ten counts were recorded for this clone. The chain employs TRBV2 and TRBJ1-4; 12 bases fit TRBD1. This CDR3 spans 14 amino acids. The trim removed 6 bases at V and 13 bases at J, leaving 9 bases unmatched. Per germline, CDR1 SNHLY and CDR2 FYNNEI. DNA of the CDR3: TGTGCCAGCAGACCCGGGACAGGGGGCGAGAGACTGTTTTTT. Its protein product is CASRPGTGGERLFF. The variable domain in full, completed from reference TRBV2 and TRBJ1-4, reads EPEVTQTPSHQVTQMGQEVILRCVPISNHLYFYWYRQILGQKVEFLVSFYNNEISEKSEIFDDQFSVERPDGSNFTLKIRSTKLEDSAMYFCASRPGTGGERLFFGSGTQLSVL.

The genes are TRBV6-5 and TRBJ2-7, with TRBD2 matching over 9 bases. Losses at the gene ends were 5 bases for V and 0 bases for J; bases not matched to a gene: 5. The CDR3 sequence is 15 residues long. The germline V gene encodes CDR1 MNHEY and CDR2 SVGAGI. CDR3 sequence reads: CASSLQRGVSYEQYF. DNA for the CDR3: TGTGCCAGCAGTCTACAGCGGGGGGTCTCCTACGAGCAGTACTTC.

The table lists this clone with a few counts. The J gene is TRBJ2-3, the V gene TRBV4-3; D gene ambiguous. The germline V gene has CDR1 LGHNA and CDR2 YSLEER. The CDR3 has 14 residues. Trimming cost V 2 bases and J 5 bases, with 11 bases left between them. Written as DNA, the CDR3 is TGCGCCAGCAGCCAAAGGGTTAGTGGAGATACGCAGTATTTT. Translating gives CASSQRVSGDTQYF.

DNA for the CDR3: TGTGCCACCAGCAGCTTCGGCCAGGGAGGACCAAACACTGAAGCTTTCTTT. Amino acids: CATSSFGQGGPNTEAFF. J is TRBJ1-1 and V is TRBV15; TRBD1 might be the D (5 bases). V shed 3 bases and J shed 2 bases, with 19 bases lying between them. Germline-derived CDR1 and CDR2 are LNHNV and YYDKDF (reference sequence). The CDR3 extends over 17 amino acids.

This chain connects TRBV27 to TRBJ2-5, with 11 nucleotides matching TRBD2. CDR3 length: 16 amino acids. Per germline, CDR1 MNHEY and CDR2 SMNVEV (reference sequence). The V and J ends lost 4 bases and 6 bases, in that order; junction bases with no gene match: 10. As DNA, the CDR3 is TGTGCCAGCAGTTCCCACACTAGCGGGAGCGTAAAGACCCAGTACTTC. It translates to CASSSHTSGSVKTQYF.

This chain uses TRBV21-1 with TRBJ2-2; the listed D gene, TRBD2, was not tested against the DNA. TRBV21-1 represents a pseudogene. The CDR3 length is 18 residues. The CDR3 region has the DNA TGTGCCAGCAGCAAAGCCGGAGGAGGGTTGAGGAGGACCGGGGAGCTGTTTTTT. Translated, it gives CASSKAGGGLRRTGELFF.

This clone has just one count. The identical CDR3 is also encoded by other nucleotide sequences in the sample. This chain uses TRBV7-2 with TRBJ1-2; D might be TRBD1 (5 bases). The germline CDR1 and CDR2 sequences are SGHTA and FQGNSA. The V end was cut by 3 bases, the J end by 2 bases, with 7 bases between. The CDR3 has 13 amino acids. For the CDR3, the DNA is TGTGCCAGCAGCTTCCAGGGAAACTATGGCTACACCTTC. Protein product: CASSFQGNYGYTF. The variable domain in full, with the rest retrieved from reference TRBV7-2 and TRBJ1-2, is GAGVSQSPSNKVTEKGKDVELRCDPISGHTALYWYRQSLGQGLEFLIYFQGNSAPDKSGLPSDRFSAERTGGSVSTLTIQRTQQEDSAVYLCASSFQGNYGYTFGSGTRLTVV.

The V and J genes are TRBV2 and TRBJ2-5; a weak D match, TRBD1 (5 bases). V lost 3 bases and J lost 5, with 10 bases in between. The CDR3 spans 13 residues. The germline CDR1 and CDR2 sequences are SNHLY and FYNNEI. The CDR3 coding sequence is TGTGCCAGCAGTGAGTTCAGGGTGGAGACCCAGTACTTC. This sequence encodes CASSEFRVETQYF.

This clone was detected a few times. Other DNA sequences in the sample encode the same CDR3. This chain joins TRBV9 and TRBJ2-2, with unresolved D. Germline V gene sequence: CDR1 SGDLS, CDR2 YYNGEE. The CDR3 length is 13 residues. The V gene lost 0 bases and the J gene lost 3 bases, with 3 bases spanning the gap. CDR3 loop: CASSVGDTGELFF. CDR3 sequence (DNA): TGTGCCAGCAGCGTAGGGGACACCGGGGAGCTGTTTTTT.

This chain connects TRBV7-2 to TRBJ1-1; D gene uncertain. Trimming pared 1 base from V and 2 bases from J, leaving 11 bases between. The CDR3 is 15 residues long. CDR1 SGHTA and CDR2 FQGNSA come from the germline V gene. In DNA, the CDR3 is TGTGCCAGCAGCTTAGAGGTCAGCCGAAACACTGAAGCTTTCTTT. Its translation is CASSLEVSRNTEAFF.

The chain recombines TRBV2 with TRBJ2-7; D gene ambiguous. Trimming took 5 bases from V and 3 from J, leaving 14 bases between them. This CDR3 has 14 amino acids. The germline CDR1 and CDR2 sequences are SNHLY and FYNNEI. CDR3 residues: CASSNSVRRYEQYF. The CDR3 nucleotides read TGTGCCAGCAGTAACTCCGTACGGCGCTACGAGCAGTACTTC.

The V call is TRBV18, the J call TRBJ2-7; TRBD1 might be the D (6 bases). This CDR3 spans 12 amino acids. Germline CDR1 KGHSH, CDR2 LQKENI. The V gene lost 5 bases and the J gene lost 4 bases, with 9 bases spanning the gap. CDR3 coding DNA: TGTGCCAGCTCAGCGACAGGATACGAGCAGTACTTC. Translating it yields CASSATGYEQYF.

The V gene is TRBV23-1, the J gene TRBJ2-7; 9 bases are shared with TRBD2. TRBV23-1 falls under the ORF class, with uncertain function. V lost 3 bases and J lost 3; bases outside the gene matches: 21. This CDR3 spans 20 amino acids. The CDR3 DNA reads TGCGCCAGCAGTCATTCCCATCTCCTAGGCGGGGGGGGAGTGGACTACGAGCAGTACTTC. Protein product: CASSHSHLLGGGGVDYEQYF.

The rearrangement joins TRBV28 to TRBJ1-1; D is uncertain. The CDR3 covers 13 residues. Germline V lookup: CDR1 MDHEN, CDR2 SYDVKM. V shed 4 bases and J shed 0 bases, with 6 bases lying between them. The CDR3 spells CASSSYMNTEAFF. The CDR3 DNA follows: TGTGCCAGCAGTTCCTACATGAACACTGAAGCTTTCTTT. Full variable domain (missing parts from reference TRBV28 and TRBJ1-1): DVKVTQSSRYLVKRTGEKVFLECVQDMDHENMFWYRQDPGLGLRLIYFSYDVKMKEKGDIPEGYSVSREKKERFSLILESASTNQTSMYLCASSSYMNTEAFFGQGTRLTVV.

CDR3 sequence (DNA): TGTGCCAGTAGTGCCGGGGACAGGGGTGGCTACACCTTC. Translated: CASSAGDRGGYTF. The chain carries TRBV19 and TRBJ1-2; 10 bases are shared with TRBD1. V was pared by 5 bases and J by 7 bases, with 4 bases of the junction left unmatched. The CDR3 sequence is 13 residues long. Germline CDR1 and CDR2: LNHDA and SQIVND (reference sequence).

This clone was picked up a small number of times. A much larger clone lies a single base off, so this may be a read error. The same CDR3 arises from other DNA sequences in this sample as well. The rearrangement uses TRBV5-1 and TRBJ2-5; D ambiguous. This CDR3 comprises 11 residues. V lost 2 bases to trimming and J lost 3 bases, with 2 bases between them. Germline V lookup: CDR1 SGHRS, CDR2 YFSETQ. The CDR3 bases are TGCGCCAGCAGCTTCGAAGAGACCCAGTACTTC. This encodes CASSFEETQYF.

This clone has just a few counts. Other DNA sequences in the same sample also yield this CDR3. The V gene is TRBV20-1, the J gene TRBJ1-5; no clear D gene. The CDR3 is 10 residues long. The ends were cut back, 4 bases at V and 6 bases at J, with 4 bases in the middle. Per the germline V gene, CDR1 is DFQATT and CDR2 is SNEGSKA (reference sequence). This CDR3 reads CSATGQPQHF. As DNA, the CDR3 is TGCAGTGCTACAGGTCAGCCCCAGCATTTT.

For this clone: Within the sample, other DNA sequences also encode this same CDR3. V usage is TRBV29-1 and J usage is TRBJ2-7; 7 nucleotides agree with TRBD2. Germline V gene sequence: CDR1 SQVTM, CDR2 ANQGSEA. The CDR3 runs 12 residues. The V gene end was trimmed by 5 bases and the J gene end by 2 bases; junction bases not matched to a gene: 3. The CDR3 DNA sequence: TGCAGCGTTACGAGCGGGACCTACGAGCAGTACTTC. It yields the protein CSVTSGTYEQYF.

The genes are TRBV6-1 and TRBJ2-5; D is ambiguous. CDR1 and CDR2 from the germline V gene are MNHNS and SASEGT. The CDR3 length is 13 residues. The V end was cut by 4 bases, the J end by 5 bases, with 11 bases between. The CDR3 is CASSGAPQETQYF. For the CDR3, the DNA is TGTGCCAGCAGTGGGGCGCCCCAGGAGACCCAGTACTTC.